What follows describes a single T cell receptor beta chain. Its antigen is as yet unknown. Then a second PCR, running roughly 7 to 11 cycles, was carried out with a sample-barcoded 5' primer and a J-beta primer mix. One entry per CDR3 protein, called by TCRdb with MiXCR from the 5' RACE reads. The table lists 1 million or so distinct CDR3 sequences, around 43% of them singletons, with approximately 17% in the top ten. V lost 0 bases to trimming and J lost 5 bases, with 11 bases between them. Germline V CDR1 and CDR2: ENHRY, SYGVKD. The CDR3 is made up of 16 amino acids. This sample was taken from a study of blood T cells in healthy people across ages. The study's findings and limits: Versus aged donors, long-lived donors had higher diversity and more naive CD4+ cells.

The chain carries TRBV10-3 and TRBJ1-6; D is undetermined. Sequencing was done on a sample of blood. The receptor's source is a woman aged 60 to 75 in good health. The CDR3 protein is CAISESSTRHNSPLHF. CDR3 DNA sequence: TGTGCCATCAGTGAGTCCTCGACCCGTCATAATTCACCCCTCCACTTT.